This T cell receptor (beta chain) was sequenced for a study of T cell responses to AZD1222 COVID-19 vaccine. Findings and limits, study-wide: Scientists sampled the repertoires only once the peak T cell response had passed. At baseline, just a handful of AZD1222 recipients tested seropositive.

Regarding this clone: The antigen is unknown.

Timing groups of about 4 and about 12 weeks for second doses were pooled. The CDR3 consists of 14 residues. The germline gives CDR1 MNHEY, CDR2 SVGAGI. V lost 0 bases and J lost 4, with 9 bases in between. Assay used: immunoSEQ multiplex PCR; TCRdb lists only in-frame clones, some missing. The table records approximately 110,000 clones, 75% to 90% of them present only once. The source of this sequence is an adult who received the AZD1222 COVID-19 vaccine. The sequenced sample was peripheral blood, obtained 28 days after the second AZD1222 dose. The V call is TRBV6-5, the J call TRBJ1-1; D call uncertain. The CDR3 region has the DNA TGTGCCAGCAGTTACTCGTCGTTTGGCACTGAAGCTTTCTTT. Translated, it gives CASSYSSFGTEAFF.